The 2 T cell receptor beta chains below all came from one sample that was sequenced in a study of vaccination and CD4 T cells after COVID-19. Antigens of these TCRs are unknown. The treatment here: approximately 10-day PBMC culture with coronavirus spike peptide pools or control peptides (ViraFEST assay). With the Oncomine TCR Beta short-read assay, DNA from cultured CD4+ T cells was sequenced. TCRdb called the PCR reads again in MiXCR, with one record for every CDR3 protein. The sample carries some 15,000 distinct CDR3 sequences, about 40% recorded once. The source material was cultured CD4+ T cells from blood. Receptors were obtained from a human donor with COVID-19.

The chain is built from TRBV29-1 and TRBJ1-4; D is ambiguous. From germline, CDR1 is SQVTM and CDR2 ANQGSEA. The CDR3 length is 11 residues. V was trimmed by 2 bases and J by 13 bases, leaving 11 bases between them. The chain's CDR3 is CSVERAGRLFF. CDR3 nucleotides: TGCAGCGTTGAACGAGCGGGTCGACTGTTTTTT.

The J gene is TRBJ1-2, the V gene TRBV10-3; TRBD1 is a possible D gene (6 bases). Germline V gives CDR1 ENHRY, CDR2 SYGVKD. Trimming took off 0 bases at V and 3 bases at J, with 17 bases between the two ends. The CDR3 contains 17 residues. Here the CDR3 DNA reads TGTGCCATCAGTGAGTCTGGGCGAAAAGGGGGAGACTATGGCTACACCTTC. Residues: CAISESGRKGGDYGYTF.